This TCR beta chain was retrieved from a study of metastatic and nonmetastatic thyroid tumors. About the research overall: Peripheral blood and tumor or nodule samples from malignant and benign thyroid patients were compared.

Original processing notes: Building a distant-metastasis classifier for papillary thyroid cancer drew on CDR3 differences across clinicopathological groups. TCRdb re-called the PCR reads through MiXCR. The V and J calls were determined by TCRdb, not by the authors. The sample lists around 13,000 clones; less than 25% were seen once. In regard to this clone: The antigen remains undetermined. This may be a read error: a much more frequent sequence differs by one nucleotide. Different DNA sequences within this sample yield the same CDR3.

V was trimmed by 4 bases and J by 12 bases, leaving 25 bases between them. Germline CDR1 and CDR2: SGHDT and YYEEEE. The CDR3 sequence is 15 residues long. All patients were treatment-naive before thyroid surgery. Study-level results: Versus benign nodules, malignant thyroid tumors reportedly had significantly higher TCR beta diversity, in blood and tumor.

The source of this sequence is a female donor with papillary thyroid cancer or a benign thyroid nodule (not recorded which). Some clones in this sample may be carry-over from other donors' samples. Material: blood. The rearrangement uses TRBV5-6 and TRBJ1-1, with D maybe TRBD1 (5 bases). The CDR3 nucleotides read TGTGCCAGCAGCCGTCGCCGGGGCCTCAACACCGAAACTTTCTTT. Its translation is CASSRRRGLNTETFF.